Following are 21 T cell receptor beta chains from one sample sequenced in a study of T-cell reconstitution after alpha-beta-depleted transplantation in children. Construction of the TCRbeta library involved unique molecular identifiers. TCRdb ran MiXCR on the PCR reads and lists one entry per CDR3 protein. Among about 280,000 distinct CDR3 sequences listed, 11% were seen once. The sequences come from peripheral blood, collected 180 days after TCRalphabeta/CD19-depleted stem cell transplant. The receptors were gathered from a male patient between 2 and 10 years old who had a stem cell transplant for chronic granulomatous disease, so the T cells may come from the graft donor.

This clonotype was detected ten times or more. The chain couples TRBV27 to TRBJ2-1, with 8 nucleotides matching TRBD2. The CDR3 spans 16 residues. V shed 2 bases, J shed 3 bases, and the junction held 6 bases outside the gene matches. Germline-derived CDR1 and CDR2 are MNHEY and SMNVEV (reference sequence). The CDR3: CASSLGVAGIYNEQFF. The CDR3 DNA reads TGTGCCAGCAGTTTAGGAGTAGCGGGAATCTACAATGAGCAGTTCTTC.

About this clonotype itself: Given a much more abundant clone one base away, this may be a read error. The rearrangement links TRBV12-3 or TRBV12-4 to TRBJ2-3, with D hard to call. The CDR3 loop spans 13 amino acids. The CDR3 coding sequence is TGTGCCAGCAGCCGTATAACTACAGATACGCAGTCTTTT. Translating gives CASSRITTDTQSF.

This clonotype was seen repeatedly, ten times or more. The genes are TRBV6-1 and TRBJ1-1; the D is unclear. The germline V and J ends were trimmed by 6 bases and 1 base, with 12 bases remaining between them. CDR3 length: 14 amino acids. Germline V gene lookup returns CDR1 MNHNS and CDR2 SASEGT. The CDR3 sequence is CASSLGQRNTEAFF. CDR3 in DNA: TGTGCCAGCAGCCTCGGGCAGAGGAACACTGAAGCTTTCTTT.

This clonotype was recorded at least ten times. The J gene is TRBJ2-3, the V gene TRBV4-3; 8 nucleotides agree with TRBD2. Losses at the gene ends were 4 bases for V and 2 bases for J; bases not matched to a gene: 5. The CDR3 totals 15 residues. Germline-derived CDR1 and CDR2 are LGHNA and YSLEER. The CDR3 spells CASSPRLATTDTQYF. The DNA for the CDR3 is TGCGCCAGCAGCCCCCGACTAGCGACCACAGATACGCAGTATTTT.

The table lists this clonotype with many counts. The V gene is TRBV6-4, the J gene TRBJ2-1, with 15 bases aligning to TRBD2. CDR1 is MRHNA, CDR2 SNTAGT, per germline. Trimming took 5 bases from V and 0 from J; bases not matched to a gene: 20. The CDR3 consists of 23 residues. The DNA of the CDR3 is TGTGCCAGCAGTAGGTCTTCTTTTGGGGGACTAGCGGGAGGACCCGTCTCCTACAATGAGCAGTTCTTC. Its translation is CASSRSSFGGLAGGPVSYNEQFF.

This clonotype has more than one count but fewer than ten. The chain is built from TRBV7-4 and TRBJ1-1; the D is unclear. CDR1 SGHVT and CDR2 SQSDAQ come from the germline V gene. The CDR3 sequence is 13 residues long. V was shortened by 2 bases and J by 4 bases, with 8 bases between the two germline ends. The CDR3 DNA follows: TGTGCCAGCAGCTTATTAGGGCCCACTGAAGCTTTCTTT. Protein sequence: CASSLLGPTEAFF.

This clonotype was found many times. The chain has TRBV20-1 and TRBJ2-1, with 7 bases aligning to TRBD1. The CDR3 length is 15 residues. The V gene end was trimmed by 6 bases and the J gene end by 5 bases; junction bases not matched to a gene: 13. Germline V gene sequence: CDR1 DFQATT, CDR2 SNEGSKA (reference sequence). CDR3 residues: CSARMTGPIDNEQFF. The CDR3 nucleotides read TGCAGTGCCCGCATGACAGGGCCAATCGACAATGAGCAGTTCTTC.

About this clonotype: One base away lies a much larger clone, so this may be a sequencing read error. This rearrangement joins TRBV5-5 to TRBJ2-3; 9 nucleotides agree with TRBD2. The CDR3 is 17 residues long. The germline CDR1 and CDR2 sequences are SGHKS and YYEKEE (reference sequence). The CDR3 sequence is CASGLAPTSGITDTQYF. CDR3 DNA sequence: TGTGCCAGCGGCTTGGCCCCGACTAGCGGCATCACAGATACGCAGTATTTT. Full variable domain (rest looked up from reference TRBV5-5 and TRBJ2-3): DAGVTQSPTHLIKTRGQQVTLRCSPISGHKSVSWYQQVLGQGPQFIFQYYEKEERGRGNFPDRFSARQFPNYSSELNVNALLLGDSALYLCASGLAPTSGITDTQYFGPGTRLTVL.

This clonotype was counted ten times or more. The chain joins TRBV7-9 to TRBJ2-2, with 13 nucleotides matching TRBD2. The germline V gene encodes CDR1 SEHNR and CDR2 FQNEAQ (reference sequence). Trimming took 4 bases from V and 1 from J; bases not matched to a gene: 6. The CDR3 extends over 18 amino acids. The CDR3 nucleotides are TGTGCCAGCAGCTCTCGACTAGCGGGGGGCCTGAACACCGGGGAGCTGTTTTTT. Protein product: CASSSRLAGGLNTGELFF.

This clonotype has at least ten counts. The V gene is TRBV7-7, the J gene TRBJ2-1; 9 bases are shared with TRBD1. The CDR3 extends over 16 amino acids. Germline CDR1 SSHAT, CDR2 FNYEAQ (reference sequence). The J segment lost 8 bases and the V segment lost 1 base, leaving 9 bases of the junction unmatched. CDR3 DNA: TGTGCCAGCAGCTTAGGCGACACAGGGGGCCTAGATGAGCAGTTCTTC. Protein: CASSLGDTGGLDEQFF.

This clonotype was observed at least ten times. J is TRBJ2-7 and V is TRBV24-1, with D possibly matching TRBD1 (6 bases). Germline V gene data show CDR1 as KGHDR and CDR2 as SFDVKD. V lost 11 bases and J 3 bases, leaving 25 bases between the germline ends. This CDR3 has 16 residues. As DNA, the CDR3 is TGTGCCATAGAAGCCTCTACAGGTGGGGGCCTCTACGAGCAGTACTTC. This codes for CAIEASTGGGLYEQYF.

This clonotype was observed many times. The chain combines TRBV12-3 or TRBV12-4 with TRBJ2-7; D is possibly TRBD1 (7 bases). V was cut by 5 bases and J by 4 bases, with 12 bases left in between. The length of the CDR3 is 13 residues. CDR3 sequence reads: CASSTTGRYEQYF. The CDR3 DNA reads as TGTGCCAGCAGTACGACAGGGAGGTACGAGCAGTACTTC.

This clonotype was seen at least ten times. The chain uses TRBV29-1 and TRBJ1-5; 9 bases map to TRBD1. The CDR3 extends over 13 amino acids. V dropped 6 bases and J dropped 5; count of bases not matched to a gene: 5. Per the germline V gene, CDR1 is SQVTM and CDR2 is ANQGSEA. CDR3: CSVGQGIDQPQHF. CDR3 in DNA: TGCAGCGTCGGACAGGGGATAGATCAGCCCCAGCATTTT.

The table lists this clonotype with many counts. CDR3 DNA sequence: TGTGCCAGCTCACCCTACCCTGAGGGGTACTATGGCTACACCTTC. Protein sequence: CASSPYPEGYYGYTF. The V call is TRBV18, the J call TRBJ1-2; tentatively, D is TRBD1 (5 bases). The CDR3 runs 15 residues. Germline lookup yields CDR1 KGHSH and CDR2 LQKENI. V was shortened by 3 bases and J by 3 bases, with 14 bases between the two germline ends.

In its sample, this clonotype was seen many times. The rearrangement uses TRBV30 and TRBJ2-7; D uncertain. The germline V and J ends were trimmed by 0 bases and 2 bases, with 23 bases remaining between them. The germline V gene has CDR1 GTSNPN and CDR2 SVGIG (reference sequence). This CDR3 comprises 18 residues. CDR3 in DNA: TGTGCCTGGAGTGTCCCCCAACCCTACGGGCTAGGAGCCTACGAGCAGTACTTC. Its protein product is CAWSVPQPYGLGAYEQYF.

This clonotype was recorded many times. The gene calls are TRBV7-2 and TRBJ2-5; 8 bases are shared with TRBD2. V gave up 5 bases and J gave up 7 bases; unmatched junction bases: 6. This CDR3 comprises 13 residues. Germline loops: CDR1 SGHTA, CDR2 FQGNSA. The CDR3 loop is CASSPGTSRTQYF. DNA for the CDR3: TGTGCCAGCAGCCCCGGGACTAGTCGGACCCAGTACTTC.

This clonotype showed up many times. V and J are TRBV5-6 and TRBJ1-4, with 8 bases identical to TRBD1. J gave up 0 bases and V 4 bases, and 8 bases lay outside the gene matches. Germline CDR1 SGHDT, CDR2 YYEEEE. The CDR3 covers 17 residues. CDR3 coding DNA: TGTGCCAGCAGCGGAGGGACAGGCGAAGCAACTAATGAAAAACTGTTTTTT. This codes for CASSGGTGEATNEKLFF.

In its sample, this clonotype was seen many times. V usage is TRBV7-9 and J usage is TRBJ2-7; no reliable D call. Trimming took off 2 bases at V and 4 bases at J, with 15 bases between the two ends. The CDR3 is made up of 15 amino acids. The germline gives CDR1 SEHNR, CDR2 FQNEAQ (reference sequence). CDR3 DNA: TGTGCCAGCAGCTTATTCCCCCCGGCGGAGTACGAGCAGTACTTC. Translated: CASSLFPPAEYEQYF.

This clonotype was seen repeatedly, ten times or more. This chain links TRBV7-9 with TRBJ2-1, with TRBD2 matching 8 bases. V shed 4 bases, J shed 0 bases, and the junction held 5 bases outside the gene matches. Germline V gene sequence: CDR1 SEHNR, CDR2 FQNEAQ (reference sequence). There are 16 residues in the CDR3. For the CDR3, the DNA is TGTGCCAGCAGCTCGGGGGGGACGATCTCCTACAATGAGCAGTTCTTC. This encodes CASSSGGTISYNEQFF.

The gene calls are TRBV14 and TRBJ1-4; no definite D call. With 0 bases removed from V and 5 bases from J, the gap between germline ends came to 13 bases. Germline CDR1 reads SGHDN; CDR2 reads FVKESK. The length of the CDR3 is 16 residues. In DNA form, the CDR3 reads TGTGCCAGCAGCCAAGATATTGGGCGGAAGAATGAAAAACTGTTTTTT. Translation: CASSQDIGRKNEKLFF.

This clonotype was seen repeatedly, ten times or more. The chain combines TRBV12-3 or TRBV12-4 with TRBJ2-5; the D is unclear. This CDR3 is 14 amino acids long. V lost 7 bases to trimming and J lost 5 bases, with 17 bases between them. CDR3 DNA: TGTGCCAGCACCCATCACCGAAGAATTGAGACCCAGTACTTC. Residues: CASTHHRRIETQYF.